Listed below are T cell receptor beta chains from one sample, sequenced in a study of blood T cells in healthy people across ages. TCRdb reprocessed the 5' RACE reads with MiXCR, giving one entry per CDR3 protein. The sample consists of nearly 800,000 distinct CDR3 sequences, 20% to 25% of them appearing once. These same records also appear under a second study, on T cells of mothers and their children.

Sequencing used blood. The receptors stem from a boy aged 5-17 years in good health. Both conserved end residues are part of each CDR3. Clone sizes are given selectively: once, few, many, or a class where the clone is expanded.

abundance	v_gene	CDR3aa
few	TRBV6-5	CASTPGGVNTEAFF
few	TRBV9	CASSVFAGAGETQYF
few	TRBV27	CASSLWTGVTEAFF
.	TRBV19	CASSIYTANEKLFF
.	TRBV4-3	CASSQLVTVTYNEQFF
few	TRBV6-1	CASRPDGKSSKTYEQYF
.	TRBV13	CASSQTNRDETQYF
few	TRBV25-1	CASSDPPGAYGYTF
.	TRBV20-1	CSASPPPSRAGGLTDTQYF
.	TRBV18	CASSHRGLAGVHSYEQYF
.	TRBV7-9	CASRPTVPEAFF
few	TRBV19	CASSMSGNTEAFF